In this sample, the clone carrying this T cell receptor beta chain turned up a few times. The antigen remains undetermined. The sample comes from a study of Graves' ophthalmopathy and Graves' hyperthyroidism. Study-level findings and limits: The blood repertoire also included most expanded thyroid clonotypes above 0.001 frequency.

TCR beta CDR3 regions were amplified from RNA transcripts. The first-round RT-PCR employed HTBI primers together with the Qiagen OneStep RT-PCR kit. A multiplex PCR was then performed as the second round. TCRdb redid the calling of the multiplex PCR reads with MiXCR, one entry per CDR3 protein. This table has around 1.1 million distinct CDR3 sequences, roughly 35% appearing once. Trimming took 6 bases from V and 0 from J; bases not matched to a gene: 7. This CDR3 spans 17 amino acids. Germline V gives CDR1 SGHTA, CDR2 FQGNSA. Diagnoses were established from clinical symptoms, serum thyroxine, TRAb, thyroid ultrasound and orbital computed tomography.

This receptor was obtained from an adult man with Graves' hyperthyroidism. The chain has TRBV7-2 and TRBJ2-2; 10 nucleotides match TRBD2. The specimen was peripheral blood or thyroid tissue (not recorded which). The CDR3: CASRPGLAVSNTGELFF. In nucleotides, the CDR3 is TGTGCCAGCAGACCAGGACTAGCGGTCTCGAACACCGGGGAGCTGTTTTTT. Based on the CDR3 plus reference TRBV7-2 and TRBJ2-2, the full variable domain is GAGVSQSPSNKVTEKGKDVELRCDPISGHTALYWYRQSLGQGLEFLIYFQGNSAPDKSGLPSDRFSAERTGGSVSTLTIQRTQQEDSAVYLCASRPGLAVSNTGELFFGEGSRLTVL.